The clone carrying this T cell receptor beta chain qualifies as medium-sized (0.01 to 0.1%). The sample originates from a study of CD4 and CD8 cells across lung adenocarcinoma regions. Samples came from patients with localized non-small cell lung adenocarcinoma. TCRdb redid the calling of the PCR reads with MiXCR, one entry per CDR3 protein. The table has approximately 25,000 distinct CDR3 sequences, almost 50% seen once. CDR3 length: 15 amino acids. The germline V gene encodes CDR1 MNHEY and CDR2 SMNVEV (reference sequence). V lost 5 bases and J lost 4, with 16 bases in between. The V gene is TRBV27, the J gene TRBJ2-3, with unresolved D. This sequence was found in a male donor with lung adenocarcinoma. The CD4 and CD8 labels of this study may be unreliable. Material: CD8+ T cells from the center of a lung tumor. CDR3 region: CASSLNTGRADTQYF. CDR3 bases: TGTGCCAGCAGTCTCAACACCGGCCGGGCAGATACGCAGTATTTT.